There are a few counts of the clone carrying this T cell receptor (beta chain). This specimen belongs to a study of blood T cell repertoires in COVID-19. Sequenced by immunoSEQ multiplex PCR; TCRdb stores in-frame clones only, minus some. The table includes about 160,000 clones, 84% detected once. The CDR3 sequence is 20 residues long. Unmatched junction bases numbered 15, after V lost 2 bases and J lost 4 bases. Germline CDR1 MDHEN, CDR2 SYDVKM. This clonotype was obtained from a man between 70 and 80 years old with acute or convalescent COVID-19. The chain links TRBV28 to TRBJ1-5, with 12 bases fitting TRBD1. Material: peripheral blood. This chain's CDR3 is CASSLTISGTGGSGNQPQHF. Written as DNA, the CDR3 is TGTGCCAGCAGTTTAACAATTTCCGGGACAGGGGGCTCTGGAAATCAGCCCCAGCATTTT. Drawing the rest from reference TRBV28 and TRBJ1-5, the complete variable domain is DVKVTQSSRYLVKRTGEKVFLECVQDMDHENMFWYRQDPGLGLRLIYFSYDVKMKEKGDIPEGYSVSREKKERFSLILESASTNQTSMYLCASSLTISGTGGSGNQPQHFGDGTRLSIL.